What follows are 8 T cell receptor beta chains derived from one specimen sequenced in a study of control samples from healthy donors and cancer patients. TCRdb's table, derived via immunoSEQ multiplex PCR, lists solely in-frame clones and lacks some. The table includes about 110,000 clones, approximately 84% detected once. Sequenced sample: blood. These receptor sequences come from a young man in good health.

This clone has a single count. The V gene is TRBV19, the J gene TRBJ1-2; 8 positions agree with TRBD1. The CDR3 is 18 residues long. V shed 5 bases, J shed 2 bases, and the junction held 16 bases outside the gene matches. The germline V gene has CDR1 LNHDA and CDR2 SQIVND (reference sequence). The CDR3 DNA sequence: TGTGCCAGTAGTGCGCGCTCTGGGGGACAGGAGTCGAACTATGGCTACACCTTC. Its translation: CASSARSGGQESNYGYTF.

The chain recombines TRBV20-1 with TRBJ1-1; no clear D. The length of the CDR3 is 8 residues. Germline CDR1 is DFQATT and CDR2 is SNEGSKA (reference sequence). The CDR3 region has the DNA TGCAGCCCCAATCCAGCTTTCTTT. It is translated as CSPNPAFF.

V gene TRBV27 combines with J gene TRBJ1-5, with 9 positions matching TRBD1. Trimming cost V 0 bases and J 5 bases; bases outside gene matches: 5. CDR3 length equals 16 residues. Germline V CDR1 and CDR2: MNHEY, SMNVEV (reference sequence). This chain's CDR3 is CASSLSSGTGYQPQHF. For the CDR3, the DNA is TGTGCCAGCAGTTTATCGTCCGGGACAGGGTATCAGCCCCAGCATTTT.

Worth noting for this clone: The junction departs from germline at one end; a sequencing error may be responsible. The rearrangement links TRBV10-3 to TRBJ1-1, with D possibly TRBD1 on 6 matching bases. The CDR3 spans 16 residues. The germline gives CDR1 ENHRY, CDR2 SYGVKD. Written as DNA, the CDR3 is TGTGCCATCAGGGGTCCTGCAGGGGAGGGGAACATTGAAGCTTTCTTT. Protein product: CAIRGPAGEGNIEAFF.

This chain connects TRBV28 to TRBJ2-5, with 9 bases lining up with TRBD2. This CDR3 is built from 16 residues. Germline assignment: CDR1 MDHEN and CDR2 SYDVKM. J was trimmed by 4 bases and V by 8 bases; bases with no gene match: 14. The CDR3 DNA is TGTGCCAGCGCAGAGGGGGGTAGCGGGGGCATAGAGACCCAGTACTTC. Encoded protein: CASAEGGSGGIETQYF.

This clone is a singleton in its sample. The genes are TRBV24-1 and TRBJ2-1, with TRBD2 matching 13 bases. V shed 2 bases, J shed 13 bases, and the junction held 4 bases outside the gene matches. Germline CDR1 KGHDR, CDR2 SFDVKD. This CDR3 is built from 14 residues. CDR3 region: CATSDSGTSGVQFF. The CDR3 nucleotides are TGTGCCACCAGTGATTCCGGGACTAGCGGGGTTCAGTTCTTC.

The V gene is TRBV5-4, the J gene TRBJ2-5; D is uncertain. The CDR3 consists of 14 residues. V was pared by 4 bases and J by 3 bases, with 13 bases between. Germline CDR1 SGHNT, CDR2 YYREEE (reference sequence). The CDR3 sequence: CASSKENIKETQYF. The CDR3 DNA reads TGTGCCAGCAGCAAAGAAAACATAAAAGAGACCCAGTACTTC.

The V call is TRBV9, the J call TRBJ2-1, with a tentative D call TRBD1 (5 bases). The CDR3 consists of 14 residues. CDR1 is SGDLS, CDR2 YYNGEE, per germline. Trimming took 2 bases from V and 8 from J, leaving 14 bases between them. The CDR3 spells CASSVPTGTDEQFF. The CDR3 bases are TGTGCCAGCAGCGTTCCCACAGGTACCGATGAGCAGTTCTTC.